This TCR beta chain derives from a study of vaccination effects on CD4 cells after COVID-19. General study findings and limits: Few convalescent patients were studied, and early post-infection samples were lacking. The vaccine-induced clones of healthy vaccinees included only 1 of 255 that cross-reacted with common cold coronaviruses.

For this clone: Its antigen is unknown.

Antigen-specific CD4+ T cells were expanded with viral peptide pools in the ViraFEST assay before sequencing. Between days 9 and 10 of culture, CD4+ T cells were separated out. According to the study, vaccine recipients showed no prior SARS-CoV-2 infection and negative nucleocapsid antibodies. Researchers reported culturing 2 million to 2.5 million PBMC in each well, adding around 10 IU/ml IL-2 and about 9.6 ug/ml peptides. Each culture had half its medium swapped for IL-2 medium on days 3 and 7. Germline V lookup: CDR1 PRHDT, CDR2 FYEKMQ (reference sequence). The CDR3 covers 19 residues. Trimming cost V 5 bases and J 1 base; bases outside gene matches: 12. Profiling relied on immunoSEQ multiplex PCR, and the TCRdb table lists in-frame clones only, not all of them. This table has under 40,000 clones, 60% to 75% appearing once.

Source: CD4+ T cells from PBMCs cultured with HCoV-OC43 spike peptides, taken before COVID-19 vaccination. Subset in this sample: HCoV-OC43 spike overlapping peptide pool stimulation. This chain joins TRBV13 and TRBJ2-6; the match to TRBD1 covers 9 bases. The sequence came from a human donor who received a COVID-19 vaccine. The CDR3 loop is CASSRSPGQGASGANVLTF. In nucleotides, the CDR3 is TGTGCCAGCAGCCGCAGCCCGGGACAGGGAGCATCTGGGGCCAACGTCCTGACTTTC.